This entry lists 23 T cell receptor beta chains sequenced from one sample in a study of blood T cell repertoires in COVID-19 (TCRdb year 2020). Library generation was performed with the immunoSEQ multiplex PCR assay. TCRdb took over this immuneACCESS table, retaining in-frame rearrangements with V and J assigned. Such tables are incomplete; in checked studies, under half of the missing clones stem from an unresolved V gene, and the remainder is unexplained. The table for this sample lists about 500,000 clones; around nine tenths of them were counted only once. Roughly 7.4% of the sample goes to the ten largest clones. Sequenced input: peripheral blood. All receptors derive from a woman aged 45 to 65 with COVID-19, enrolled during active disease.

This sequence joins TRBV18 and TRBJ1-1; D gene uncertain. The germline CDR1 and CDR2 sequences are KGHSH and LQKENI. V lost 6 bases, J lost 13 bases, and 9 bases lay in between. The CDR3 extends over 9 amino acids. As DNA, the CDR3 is TGTGCCAGCTCGTCCCTCGTTTTCTTT. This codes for CASSSLVFF. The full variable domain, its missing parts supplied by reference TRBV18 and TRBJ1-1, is NAGVMQNPRHLVRRRGQEARLRCSPMKGHSHVYWYRQLPEEGLKFMVYLQKENIIDESGMPKERFSAEFPKEGPSILRIQQVVRGDSAAYFCASSSLVFFGQGTRLTVV.

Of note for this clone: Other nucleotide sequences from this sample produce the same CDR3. CDR3 amino acids: CASRQGGTDTQYF. In DNA form, the CDR3 reads TGTGCCAGTAGACAGGGAGGGACAGATACGCAGTATTTT. The chain combines TRBV19 with TRBJ2-3; TRBD2 might be the D (7 bases). The CDR3 runs to 13 residues. The V gene's germline CDR1 is LNHDA and CDR2 SQIVND (reference sequence). Trimming stripped 6 bases from V and 3 bases from J, with 10 bases between. The full variable domain, completed using reference TRBV19 and TRBJ2-3, is DGGITQSPKYLFRKEGQNVTLSCEQNLNHDAMYWYRQDPGQGLRLIYYSQIVNDFQKGDIAEGYSVSREKKESFPLTVTSAQKNPTAFYLCASRQGGTDTQYFGPGTRLTVL.

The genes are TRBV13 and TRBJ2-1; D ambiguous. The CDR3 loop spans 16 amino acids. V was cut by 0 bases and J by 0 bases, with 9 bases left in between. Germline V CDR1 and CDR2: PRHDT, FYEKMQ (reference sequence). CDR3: CASSLGLRSSYNEQFF. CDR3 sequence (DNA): TGTGCCAGCAGCTTAGGACTTAGAAGCTCCTACAATGAGCAGTTCTTC.

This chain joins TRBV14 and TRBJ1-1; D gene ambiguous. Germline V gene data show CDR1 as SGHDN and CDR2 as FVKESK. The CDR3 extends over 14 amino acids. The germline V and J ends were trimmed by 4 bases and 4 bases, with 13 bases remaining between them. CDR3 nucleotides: TGTGCCAGCAGCCTTCTCGTGGCAGGCACTGAAGCTTTCTTT. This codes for CASSLLVAGTEAFF. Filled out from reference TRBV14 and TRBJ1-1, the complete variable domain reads EAGVTQFPSHSVIEKGQTVTLRCDPISGHDNLYWYRRVMGKEIKFLLHFVKESKQDESGMPNNRFLAERTGGTYSTLKVQPAELEDSGVYFCASSLLVAGTEAFFGQGTRLTVV.

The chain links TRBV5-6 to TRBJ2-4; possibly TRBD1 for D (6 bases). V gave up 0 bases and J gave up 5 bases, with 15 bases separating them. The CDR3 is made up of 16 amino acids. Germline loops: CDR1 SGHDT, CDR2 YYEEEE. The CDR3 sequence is CASSLDRDPLENIQYF. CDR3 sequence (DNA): TGTGCCAGCAGCTTGGACAGGGACCCTTTAGAAAACATTCAGTACTTC.

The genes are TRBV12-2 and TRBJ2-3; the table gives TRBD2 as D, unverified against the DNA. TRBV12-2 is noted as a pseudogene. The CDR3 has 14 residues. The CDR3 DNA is TGTGCAAGTCGCCTACGGACTCTTTCAGATACGCAGTATTTT. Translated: CASRLRTLSDTQYF.

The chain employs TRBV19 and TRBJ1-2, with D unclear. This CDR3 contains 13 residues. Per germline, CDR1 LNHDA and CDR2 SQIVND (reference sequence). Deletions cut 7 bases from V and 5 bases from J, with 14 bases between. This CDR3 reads CASTGIMGYGYTF. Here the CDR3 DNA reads TGTGCCAGTACCGGGATAATGGGGTATGGCTACACCTTC. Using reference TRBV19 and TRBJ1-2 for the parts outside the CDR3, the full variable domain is DGGITQSPKYLFRKEGQNVTLSCEQNLNHDAMYWYRQDPGQGLRLIYYSQIVNDFQKGDIAEGYSVSREKKESFPLTVTSAQKNPTAFYLCASTGIMGYGYTFGSGTRLTVV.

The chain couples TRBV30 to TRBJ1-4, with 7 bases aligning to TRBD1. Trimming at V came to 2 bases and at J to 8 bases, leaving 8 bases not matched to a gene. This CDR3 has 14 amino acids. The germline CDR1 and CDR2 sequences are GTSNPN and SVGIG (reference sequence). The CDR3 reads CAWSSQGYGEKLFF. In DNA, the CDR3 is TGTGCCTGGAGTTCACAGGGGTACGGCGAAAAACTGTTTTTT.

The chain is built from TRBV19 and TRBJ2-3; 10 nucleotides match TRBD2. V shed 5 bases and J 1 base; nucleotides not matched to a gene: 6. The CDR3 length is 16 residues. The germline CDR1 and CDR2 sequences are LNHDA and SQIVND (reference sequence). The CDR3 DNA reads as TGTGCCAGTAGTGCCTTTCTAGCGGGGGGCACAGATACGCAGTATTTT. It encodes CASSAFLAGGTDTQYF.

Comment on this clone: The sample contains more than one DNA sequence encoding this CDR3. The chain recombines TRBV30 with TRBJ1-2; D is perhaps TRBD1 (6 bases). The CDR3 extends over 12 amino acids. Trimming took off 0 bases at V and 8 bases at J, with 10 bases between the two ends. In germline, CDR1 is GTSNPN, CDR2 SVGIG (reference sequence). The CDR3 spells CAWSVTGYGYTF. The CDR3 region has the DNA TGTGCCTGGAGTGTCACAGGGTACGGCTACACCTTC. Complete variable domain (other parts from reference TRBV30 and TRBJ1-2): SQTIHQWPATLVQPVGSPLSLECTVEGTSNPNLYWYRQAAGRGLQLLFYSVGIGQISSEVPQNLSASRPQDRQFILSSKKLLLSDSGFYLCAWSVTGYGYTFGSGTRLTVV.

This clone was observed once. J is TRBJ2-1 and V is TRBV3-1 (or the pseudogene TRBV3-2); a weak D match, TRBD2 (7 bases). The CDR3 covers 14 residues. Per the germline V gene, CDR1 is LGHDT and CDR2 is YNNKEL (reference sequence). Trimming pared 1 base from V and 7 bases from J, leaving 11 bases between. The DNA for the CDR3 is TGTGCCAGCAGCCAAGGGGGGGGGCCGAATGAGCAGTTCTTC. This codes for CASSQGGGPNEQFF.

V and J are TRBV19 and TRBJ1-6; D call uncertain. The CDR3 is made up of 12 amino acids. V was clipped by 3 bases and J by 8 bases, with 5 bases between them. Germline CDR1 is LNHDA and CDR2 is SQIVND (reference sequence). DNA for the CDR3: TGTGCCAGTAGTATCATCCATTCACCCCTCCACTTT. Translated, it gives CASSIIHSPLHF.

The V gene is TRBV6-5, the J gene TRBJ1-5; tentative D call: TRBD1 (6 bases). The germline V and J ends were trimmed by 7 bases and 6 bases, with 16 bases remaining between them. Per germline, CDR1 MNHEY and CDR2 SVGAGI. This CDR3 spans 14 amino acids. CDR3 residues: CASMRDNFGQPQHF. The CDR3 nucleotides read TGTGCCAGCATGAGGGACAATTTCGGTCAGCCCCAGCATTTT.

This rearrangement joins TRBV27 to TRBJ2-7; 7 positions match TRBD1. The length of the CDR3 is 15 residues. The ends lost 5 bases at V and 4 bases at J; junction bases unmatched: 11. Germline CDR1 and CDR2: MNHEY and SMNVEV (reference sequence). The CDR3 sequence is CASSPPPGQRYEQYF. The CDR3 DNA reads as TGTGCCAGCAGTCCCCCCCCGGGACAGCGTTACGAGCAGTACTTC.

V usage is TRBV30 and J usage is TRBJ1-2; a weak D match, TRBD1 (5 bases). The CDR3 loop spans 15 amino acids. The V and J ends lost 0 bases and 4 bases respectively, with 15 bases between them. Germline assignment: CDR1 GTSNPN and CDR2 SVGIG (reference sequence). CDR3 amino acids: CAWSVGRGSSYGYTF. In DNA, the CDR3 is TGTGCCTGGAGTGTGGGCCGGGGGAGTAGCTATGGCTACACCTTC. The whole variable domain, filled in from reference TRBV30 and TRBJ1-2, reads SQTIHQWPATLVQPVGSPLSLECTVEGTSNPNLYWYRQAAGRGLQLLFYSVGIGQISSEVPQNLSASRPQDRQFILSSKKLLLSDSGFYLCAWSVGRGSSYGYTFGSGTRLTVV.

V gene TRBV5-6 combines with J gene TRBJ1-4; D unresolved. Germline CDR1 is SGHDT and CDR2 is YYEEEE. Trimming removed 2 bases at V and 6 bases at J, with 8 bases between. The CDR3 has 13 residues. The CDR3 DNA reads TGTGCCAGCAGCTTAAATCTTGATGAAAAACTGTTTTTT. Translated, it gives CASSLNLDEKLFF.

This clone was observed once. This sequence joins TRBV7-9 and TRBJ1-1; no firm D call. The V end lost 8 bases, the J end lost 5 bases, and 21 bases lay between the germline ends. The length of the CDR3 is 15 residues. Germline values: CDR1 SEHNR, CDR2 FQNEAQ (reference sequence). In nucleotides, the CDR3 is TGTGCCAGCCTGGGCAACGCGCCCCTAAATACTGAAGCTTTCTTT. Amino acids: CASLGNAPLNTEAFF.

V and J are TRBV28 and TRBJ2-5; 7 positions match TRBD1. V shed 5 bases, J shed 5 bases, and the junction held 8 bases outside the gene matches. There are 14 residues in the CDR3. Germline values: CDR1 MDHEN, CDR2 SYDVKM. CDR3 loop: CASSPETGWETQYF. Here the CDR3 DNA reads TGTGCCAGCAGTCCTGAGACAGGGTGGGAGACCCAGTACTTC.

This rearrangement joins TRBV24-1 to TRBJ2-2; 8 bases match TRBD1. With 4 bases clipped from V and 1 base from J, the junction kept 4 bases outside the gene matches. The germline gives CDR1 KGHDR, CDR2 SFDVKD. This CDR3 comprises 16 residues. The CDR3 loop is CATSDPGTGNTGELFF. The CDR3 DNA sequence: TGTGCCACCAGTGACCCCGGGACAGGGAACACCGGGGAGCTGTTTTTT.

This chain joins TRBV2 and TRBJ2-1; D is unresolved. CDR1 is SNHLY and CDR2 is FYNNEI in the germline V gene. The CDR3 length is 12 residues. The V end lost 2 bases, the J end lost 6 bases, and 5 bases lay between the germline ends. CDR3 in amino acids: CASSEFVNEQFF. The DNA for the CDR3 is TGTGCCAGCAGTGAATTCGTCAATGAGCAGTTCTTC.

The CDR3 loop reads CATSEGGRQPQHF. CDR3 sequence (DNA): TGTGCCACCAGTGAAGGGGGCCGGCAGCCCCAGCATTTT. The genes are TRBV24-1 and TRBJ1-5; the match to TRBD1 covers 7 bases. V was clipped by 4 bases and J by 7 bases; unmatched bases: 3. Germline loops: CDR1 KGHDR, CDR2 SFDVKD. The length of the CDR3 is 13 residues.

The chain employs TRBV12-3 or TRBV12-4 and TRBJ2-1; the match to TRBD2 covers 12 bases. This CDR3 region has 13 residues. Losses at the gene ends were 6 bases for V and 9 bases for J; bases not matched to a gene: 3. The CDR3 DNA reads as TGTGCCAGCAGGTCGACTAGCGGGGGTGAGCAGTTCTTC. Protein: CASRSTSGGEQFF.

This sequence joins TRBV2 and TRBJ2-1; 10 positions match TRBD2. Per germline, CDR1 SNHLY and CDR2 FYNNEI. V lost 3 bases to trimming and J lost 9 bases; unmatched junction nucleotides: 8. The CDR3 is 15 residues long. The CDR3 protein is CASSDRAGGMGEQFF. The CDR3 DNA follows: TGTGCCAGCAGTGACCGAGCGGGGGGGATGGGTGAGCAGTTCTTC.